These 16 T cell receptor beta chains were sequenced from one sample in a study of human CD8 memory T cell subsets. UMI-labeled 5' RACE produced the TCR beta libraries. Reanalyzing the 5' RACE reads, TCRdb keeps one entry per CDR3 protein, without DNA. Its table lists thousands of distinct CDR3 sequences. Sequencing was done on a sample of CD8+ T cells from PBMCs. These receptors were taken from a human donor in good health.

The J gene is TRBJ2-2, the V gene TRBV21-1; with no DNA, the TCRdb D assignment of TRBD2 cannot be verified. TRBV21-1 is noted as a pseudogene. The CDR3 is made up of 16 amino acids. CDR3 residues: CASRLGLAGDTGELFF.

The chain is built from TRBV9 and TRBJ2-1; TCRdb selects TRBD2, and the lack of DNA leaves this call unchecked. From germline, CDR1 is SGDLS and CDR2 YYNGEE. This CDR3 contains 17 residues. CDR3 in amino acids: CASSARLAGDVYNEQFF. Looking up the rest from reference TRBV9 and TRBJ2-1 gives the full variable domain: DSGVTQTPKHLITATGQRVTLRCSPRSGDLSVYWYQQSLDQGLQFLIQYYNGEERAKGNILERFSAQQFPDLHSELNLSSLELGDSALYFCASSARLAGDVYNEQFFGPGTRLTVL.

Considering frequency, this clonotype is medium-sized (0.01 to 0.1%). This chain connects TRBV20-1 to TRBJ1-3; TCRdb's D call, TRBD1, is unchecked because there is no DNA. Germline V gives CDR1 DFQATT, CDR2 SNEGSKA (reference sequence). The CDR3 runs 16 residues. This CDR3 is CSARGDWGGSGNTIYF.

The chain carries TRBV7-8 and TRBJ2-4; with no DNA, the TCRdb D assignment of TRBD2 cannot be verified. This CDR3 is built from 17 residues. Germline CDR1 SGHVS, CDR2 FQNEAQ. CDR3 residues: CASSPGSGRKEMDIQYF.

This chain connects TRBV7-2 to TRBJ2-1; TCRdb reports TRBD2, a call that lacks DNA to check it against. CDR1 is SGHTA and CDR2 is FQGNSA in the germline V gene. CDR3 length equals 17 residues. CDR3: CASSLALEVVPYNEQFF.

The CDR3 is CASSLARVRTYEQYF. V usage is TRBV27 and J usage is TRBJ2-7; TCRdb indicates TRBD2, and absent DNA this call remains unverified. The CDR3 consists of 15 residues. The germline CDR1 and CDR2 sequences are MNHEY and SMNVEV (reference sequence).

V is TRBV2 and J is TRBJ1-1; TCRdb designates TRBD1, a call that cannot be tested without DNA. The CDR3 consists of 12 residues. Per the germline V gene, CDR1 is SNHLY and CDR2 is FYNNEI. The CDR3 sequence: CASKRGRTEAFF.

The rearrangement uses TRBV15 and TRBJ2-7. The CDR3 is made up of 15 amino acids. Germline assignment: CDR1 LNHNV and CDR2 YYDKDF (reference sequence). CDR3 sequence reads: CATSPDGEGSHEQYF. The variable domain in full, with the rest retrieved from reference TRBV15 and TRBJ2-7, is DAMVIQNPRYQVTQFGKPVTLSCSQTLNHNVMYWYQQKSSQAPKLLFHYYDKDFNNEADTPDNFQSRRPNTSFCFLDIRSPGLGDTAMYLCATSPDGEGSHEQYFGPGTRLTVT.

V and J are TRBV7-9 and TRBJ2-3; TCRdb names TRBD2, which stays unverified in the absence of DNA. CDR3 length: 19 amino acids. Germline CDR1 reads SEHNR; CDR2 reads FQNEAQ (reference sequence). CDR3 region: CASSLGTSGSYSKGDTQYF. Filled out from reference TRBV7-9 and TRBJ2-3, the complete variable domain reads DTGVSQNPRHKITKRGQNVTFRCDPISEHNRLYWYRQTLGQGPEFLTYFQNEAQLEKSRLLSDRFSAERPKGSFSTLEIQRTEQGDSAMYLCASSLGTSGSYSKGDTQYFGPGTRLTVL.

The rearrangement uses TRBV4-1 and TRBJ2-4; the D gene TCRdb calls, TRBD1, cannot be checked with no DNA. The CDR3 runs 15 residues. Looked up from germline, CDR1 is MGHRA and CDR2 is YSYEKL. The CDR3 loop reads CASSLRGSLGDIQYF.

V is TRBV12-3 or TRBV12-4 and J is TRBJ2-1; TCRdb picks TRBD1, but there is no DNA to check that call. CDR3 length: 14 residues. This CDR3 reads CASSATGNYNEQFF.

Its frequency marks this clonotype as medium-sized. The CDR3 is CSVEGVLAGEPDTQYF. The chain uses TRBV29-1 and TRBJ2-3; the TCRdb D gene call, TRBD2, has no DNA to confirm it. CDR3 length: 16 amino acids. The germline V gene encodes CDR1 SQVTM and CDR2 ANQGSEA.

This chain uses TRBV7-9 with TRBJ2-1; TCRdb selects TRBD2, and the lack of DNA leaves this call unchecked. Germline V CDR1 and CDR2: SEHNR, FQNEAQ (reference sequence). This CDR3 spans 15 amino acids. CDR3 protein: CASSSPRSGVNEQFF.

This clonotype is deemed medium-sized by its frequency. The chain joins TRBV15 to TRBJ1-4; TCRdb returns TRBD1, unconfirmable since there is no DNA. The CDR3 length is 16 residues. The V gene's germline CDR1 is LNHNV and CDR2 YYDKDF (reference sequence). CDR3 sequence: CATSREVGRGDEKLFF. Using reference TRBV15 and TRBJ1-4 for the parts outside the CDR3, the full variable domain is DAMVIQNPRYQVTQFGKPVTLSCSQTLNHNVMYWYQQKSSQAPKLLFHYYDKDFNNEADTPDNFQSRRPNTSFCFLDIRSPGLGDTAMYLCATSREVGRGDEKLFFGSGTQLSVL.

The V and J genes are TRBV7-9 and TRBJ1-4; the TCRdb D gene call, TRBD1, has no DNA to confirm it. CDR3 length: 14 amino acids. CDR1 is SEHNR, CDR2 FQNEAQ, per germline (reference sequence). The CDR3 region is CASSSTGGDEKLFF.

This sequence joins TRBV6-5 and TRBJ2-7; TCRdb indicates TRBD1, and absent DNA this call remains unverified. CDR3 length: 15 residues. Germline CDR1 MNHEY, CDR2 SVGAGI. CDR3: CASSYSGGYRNEQYF.